This TCR beta chain emerged from a study of cytomegalovirus exposure and HLA in healthy donors. General observations from the study: Reported performance of the classifier showed diagnosis of cytomegalovirus status with high specificity and sensitivity. Most TCRs appeared rarely, but some public TCRs recurred in many donors.

V was cut by 5 bases and J by 2 bases, with 13 bases left in between. CDR3 size: 15 residues. CDR1 and CDR2 (germline): SEHNR, FQNEAQ (reference sequence). TCRdb's copy holds only in-frame clones and misses some; the assay was immunoSEQ multiplex PCR. The repertoire holds more than 95,000 clones, with around 96% as singletons. The validation cohort, a group of 120 subjects, included the donors and was separate from the roughly 700-subject first cohort. A remark on this clone: The antigen remains unidentified.

The sample was PBMCs. The TCR was taken from a young man in good health and CMV-seronegative. The genes are TRBV7-9 and TRBJ1-5, with no clear D. The CDR3 DNA follows: TGTGCCAGCAGCCTTAATATCGGGGGCAATCAGCCCCAGCATTTT. This codes for CASSLNIGGNQPQHF.